What follows are 23 T cell receptor beta chains derived from one specimen sequenced in a study of T cells in Graves' hyperthyroidism and ophthalmopathy. Amplified regions were TCR beta CDR3 sequences from RNA transcripts. An initial round of RT-PCR targeting the TCR CDR3 relied on the HTBI primer set. Via MiXCR, TCRdb re-called the multiplex PCR reads, giving one row per CDR3 protein. The table includes more than 100,000 distinct CDR3 sequences, approximately 48% detected once. Sequences were obtained from blood. These receptors were taken from a man aged 35 to 55 with Graves' hyperthyroidism.

This clonotype was seen many times. The chain links TRBV19 to TRBJ2-7; possibly TRBD1 for D (5 bases). This CDR3 contains 15 residues. Trimming left V 6 bases short and J 0 bases short, with 15 bases between. CDR1 and CDR2 from the germline V gene are LNHDA and SQIVND (reference sequence). The CDR3 region has the DNA TGTGCCAGTAGCGATAGAGGAGACAGCTCCTACGAGCAGTACTTC. Translated, it gives CASSDRGDSSYEQYF.

A remark on this clonotype: A much larger clonotype is one base distant, so this may be a read error. The DNA of the CDR3 is TGTGCCAGCAACTTGGGTTTAGCAGACACTGAAGCTTTCTTT. The encoded protein is CASNLGLADTEAFF. This chain joins TRBV5-5 and TRBJ1-1; D is uncertain. Germline V lookup: CDR1 SGHKS, CDR2 YYEKEE (reference sequence). This CDR3 has 14 residues.

This clonotype was picked up many times. The V call is TRBV20-1, the J call TRBJ2-5, with D possibly TRBD1 on 6 matching bases. V lost 6 bases and J lost 2, with 16 bases in between. Looked up from germline, CDR1 is DFQATT and CDR2 is SNEGSKA (reference sequence). This CDR3 spans 14 amino acids. The CDR3 DNA follows: TGCAGTGCAGCCACCGGGACACCACAAGAGACCCAGTACTTC. Translated, it gives CSAATGTPQETQYF.

This clonotype showed up many times. The chain uses TRBV5-4 and TRBJ1-2; possible D gene TRBD1, 5 bases. This CDR3 region has 16 residues. Per the germline V gene, CDR1 is SGHNT and CDR2 is YYREEE (reference sequence). The V gene lost 4 bases and the J gene lost 5 bases, with 21 bases spanning the gap. The CDR3: CASSQDMTVELYGYTF. For the CDR3, the DNA is TGTGCCAGCAGCCAGGATATGACAGTAGAACTGTATGGCTACACCTTC.

This clonotype showed up just a few times. The rearrangement joins TRBV28 to TRBJ1-5, with 7 bases matching TRBD1. J lost 0 bases, V lost 8 bases, and 10 bases had no gene match. The CDR3 is 16 residues long. Germline V CDR1 and CDR2: MDHEN, SYDVKM. DNA for the CDR3: TGTGCCAGCCGGGACAGCTCCCCCTATAGCAATCAGCCCCAGCATTTT. Its protein product is CASRDSSPYSNQPQHF.

This clonotype was counted only a few times. The genes are TRBV20-1 and TRBJ2-7; 9 bases align to TRBD2. CDR1 and CDR2 (germline): DFQATT, SNEGSKA (reference sequence). This CDR3 has 16 amino acids. The V gene end was trimmed by 0 bases and the J gene end by 7 bases; junction bases not matched to a gene: 13. The CDR3 here is CSARDGSGGRAGEQYF. CDR3 coding DNA: TGCAGTGCTAGAGATGGGTCTGGCGGGAGGGCTGGGGAGCAGTACTTC.

A word on this clonotype: This could be a read error, since a much larger clone is one nucleotide away. The chain couples TRBV6-6 to TRBJ2-1; no clear D gene. The CDR3 runs to 12 residues. Germline V lookup: CDR1 MNHNY, CDR2 SVGAGI (reference sequence). The CDR3 loop reads CASSLDLLLQLF. CDR3 bases: TGTGCCAGCAGTTTGGATCTCCTATTGCAGCTCTTC.

The chain carries TRBV11-2 and TRBJ1-5; TRBD1 agrees at 8 bases. V gave up 2 bases and J gave up 9 bases; unmatched junction bases: 12. This CDR3 is 16 amino acids long. Germline CDR1 is SGHAT and CDR2 is FQNNGV. CDR3 amino acids: CASSLTGDRWQPPQHF. CDR3 in DNA: TGTGCCAGCAGCTTAACAGGGGACAGGTGGCAACCGCCCCAGCATTTT.

The table lists this clonotype with many counts. This chain links TRBV28 with TRBJ1-1; D uncertain. Trimming left V 6 bases short and J 4 bases short, with 9 bases between. The CDR3 extends over 12 amino acids. The germline CDR1 and CDR2 sequences are MDHEN and SYDVKM. The CDR3 loop is CASRADSTEAFF. The CDR3 region has the DNA TGTGCCAGCAGGGCGGACTCCACTGAAGCTTTCTTT.

The V call is TRBV10-1, the J call TRBJ2-3, with 9 bases aligning to TRBD2. With V trimmed by 7 bases and J by 6 bases, 5 bases remained unmatched. CDR3 length: 13 residues. The germline V gene encodes CDR1 WNHNN and CDR2 SYGVQD (reference sequence). CDR3: CASMESGGDTQYF. The CDR3 DNA follows: TGCGCCAGCATGGAAAGCGGGGGGGATACGCAGTATTTT.

This clonotype has ten or more counts. V and J are TRBV4-2 and TRBJ1-1; TRBD1 matches 9 bases. The V segment lost 0 bases and the J segment 5 bases; nucleotides outside the gene matches: 1. The CDR3 consists of 14 residues. Germline V gene sequence: CDR1 LGHNA, CDR2 YNFKEQ. CDR3 loop: CASSQDDRGTEAFF. The CDR3 DNA reads as TGTGCCAGCAGCCAAGATGACAGGGGGACTGAAGCTTTCTTT.

This clonotype occurred many times. The V gene is TRBV5-6, the J gene TRBJ1-1, with 7 bases that match TRBD1. Per germline, CDR1 SGHDT and CDR2 YYEEEE. J gave up 11 bases and V 6 bases, and 7 bases lay outside the gene matches. The CDR3 has 11 residues. CDR3 nucleotide sequence: TGTGCCAGCAACGACAGGGTGGAGGCTTTCTTT. Translating gives CASNDRVEAFF.

This clonotype was observed many times. This chain joins TRBV2 and TRBJ1-4, with D hard to call. The germline V gene has CDR1 SNHLY and CDR2 FYNNEI. Deletions cut 4 bases from V and 4 bases from J, with 7 bases between. CDR3 size: 13 residues. The CDR3 DNA sequence: TGTGCCAGCAGTGGTTCCTTTAATGAAAAACTGTTTTTT. This sequence encodes CASSGSFNEKLFF.

CDR3: CASSLLAGTSTDTQYF. The CDR3 coding sequence is TGTGCCAGCAGCCTGTTAGCGGGAACTAGCACAGATACGCAGTATTTT. This chain joins TRBV11-1 and TRBJ2-3, with 8 bases fitting TRBD2. J lost 0 bases, V lost 5 bases, and 7 bases had no gene match. Germline V gives CDR1 SGHAT, CDR2 FQDESV (reference sequence). The CDR3 runs 16 residues.

Comment on this clonotype: An end of the junction differs from the germline gene, which may be a read error. The chain has TRBV29-1 and TRBJ1-1; D unresolved. The CDR3 is made up of 10 amino acids. Germline V gene sequence: CDR1 SQVTM, CDR2 ANQGSEA. The CDR3 DNA reads TGCAGCGTTCGGAACACTGAGGCTTCCTTT. Translation gives CSVRNTEASF. The variable domain in full, completed from reference TRBV29-1 and TRBJ1-1, reads SAVISQKPSRDICQRGTSLTIQCQVDSQVTMMFWYRQQPGQSLTLIATANQGSEATYESGFVIDKFPISRPNLTFSTLTVSNMSPEDSSIYLCSVRNTEASFGQGTRLTVV.

In its sample, this clonotype was seen many times. The chain employs TRBV5-1 and TRBJ2-1; TRBD2 aligns across 14 bases. The CDR3 sequence is 17 residues long. Losses at the gene ends were 6 bases for V and 2 bases for J; bases not matched to a gene: 7. Germline loops: CDR1 SGHRS, CDR2 YFSETQ. DNA for the CDR3: TGCGCCAGCACTGGACTAGCGGGAGGAATTACCTACAATGAGCAGTTCTTC. Translating gives CASTGLAGGITYNEQFF.

This clonotype appeared many times. The chain joins TRBV19 to TRBJ1-1; tentatively, D is TRBD1 (5 bases). The CDR3 is made up of 15 amino acids. Looked up from germline, CDR1 is LNHDA and CDR2 is SQIVND (reference sequence). Trimming took off 0 bases at V and 6 bases at J, with 14 bases between the two ends. Here the CDR3 reads CASSIDLAGRSEAFF. CDR3 DNA sequence: TGTGCCAGTAGTATAGATCTTGCAGGGCGTTCTGAAGCTTTCTTT.

This clonotype appeared many times. The chain couples TRBV7-9 to TRBJ1-5; 9 nucleotides match TRBD1. V shed 5 bases and J 6 bases; nucleotides not matched to a gene: 8. The CDR3 loop spans 15 amino acids. CDR1 is SEHNR and CDR2 is FQNEAQ in the germline V gene (reference sequence). The DNA of the CDR3 is TGTGCCAGCAGCCCATCGGGGACAGGGTCTCAGCCCCAGCATTTT. Encoded protein: CASSPSGTGSQPQHF.

The chain uses TRBV19 and TRBJ1-2, with 9 nucleotides matching TRBD1. The CDR3 spans 15 residues. Unmatched junction bases numbered 10, after V lost 5 bases and J lost 6 bases. Germline V CDR1 and CDR2: LNHDA, SQIVND (reference sequence). The CDR3 region has the DNA TGTGCCAGTAGTGGGAGGCTACAGGGGGCGAATGGCTACACCTTC. This sequence encodes CASSGRLQGANGYTF.

Note on this clonotype: A junction boundary mismatches the germline segment, possibly from a read error. The rearrangement uses TRBV7-8 and TRBJ2-1; 9 bases line up with TRBD2. The CDR3 totals 15 residues. Germline-derived CDR1 and CDR2 are SGHVS and FQNEAQ. The CDR3 region is CASSFSGSPYNEQLF. In DNA, the CDR3 is TGTGCCAGCAGTTTTAGCGGGAGCCCTTACAATGAGCAGCTCTTC.

V is TRBV20-1 and J is TRBJ2-7; 11 nucleotides agree with TRBD2. Germline loops: CDR1 DFQATT, CDR2 SNEGSKA (reference sequence). J was trimmed by 7 bases and V by 3 bases; bases with no gene match: 5. The CDR3 contains 13 residues. The CDR3 sequence is CSASPGLAGEQYF. DNA for the CDR3: TGCAGTGCTAGCCCCGGACTAGCGGGTGAGCAGTACTTC.

This clonotype was recorded at least ten times. The chain couples TRBV9 to TRBJ2-3, with TRBD1 matching over 8 bases. J lost 2 bases, V lost 0 bases, and 11 bases had no gene match. The CDR3 is 18 amino acids. Germline V gene lookup returns CDR1 SGDLS and CDR2 YYNGEE. The CDR3 is CASSVDRGTGATTDTQYF. The CDR3 region has the DNA TGTGCCAGCAGCGTAGATAGGGGGACAGGAGCAACCACAGATACGCAGTATTTT. The full variable domain, in which reference TRBV9 and TRBJ2-3 provide the parts outside the CDR3, is DSGVTQTPKHLITATGQRVTLRCSPRSGDLSVYWYQQSLDQGLQFLIQYYNGEERAKGNILERFSAQQFPDLHSELNLSSLELGDSALYFCASSVDRGTGATTDTQYFGPGTRLTVL.

With regard to this clonotype: This CDR3 fails to terminate in the conserved phenylalanine or tryptophan, so it likely reflects a read error. The chain's CDR3 is CASSQGLPTDTQYL. The CDR3 region has the DNA TGCGCCAGCAGCCAAGGGCTGCCCACAGATACGCAGTATCTT. The chain uses TRBV14 and TRBJ2-3; D is undetermined. This CDR3 has 14 amino acids. Germline V gene data show CDR1 as SGHDN and CDR2 as FVKESK.